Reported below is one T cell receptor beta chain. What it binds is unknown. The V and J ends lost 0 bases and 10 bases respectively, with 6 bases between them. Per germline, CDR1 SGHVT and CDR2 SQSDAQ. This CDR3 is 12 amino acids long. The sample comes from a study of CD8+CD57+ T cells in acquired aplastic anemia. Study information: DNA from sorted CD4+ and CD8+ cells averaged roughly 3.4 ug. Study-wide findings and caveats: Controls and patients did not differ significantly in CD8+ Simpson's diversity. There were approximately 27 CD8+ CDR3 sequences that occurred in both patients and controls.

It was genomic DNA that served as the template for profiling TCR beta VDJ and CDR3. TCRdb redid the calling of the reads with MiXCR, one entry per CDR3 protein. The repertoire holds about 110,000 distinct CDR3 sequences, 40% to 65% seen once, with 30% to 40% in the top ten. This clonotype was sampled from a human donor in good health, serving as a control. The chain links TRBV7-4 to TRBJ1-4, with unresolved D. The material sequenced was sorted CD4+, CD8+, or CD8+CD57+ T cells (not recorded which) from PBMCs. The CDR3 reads CASSLAVGKLFF. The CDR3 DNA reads TGTGCCAGCAGCTTAGCGGTAGGAAAACTGTTTTTT.